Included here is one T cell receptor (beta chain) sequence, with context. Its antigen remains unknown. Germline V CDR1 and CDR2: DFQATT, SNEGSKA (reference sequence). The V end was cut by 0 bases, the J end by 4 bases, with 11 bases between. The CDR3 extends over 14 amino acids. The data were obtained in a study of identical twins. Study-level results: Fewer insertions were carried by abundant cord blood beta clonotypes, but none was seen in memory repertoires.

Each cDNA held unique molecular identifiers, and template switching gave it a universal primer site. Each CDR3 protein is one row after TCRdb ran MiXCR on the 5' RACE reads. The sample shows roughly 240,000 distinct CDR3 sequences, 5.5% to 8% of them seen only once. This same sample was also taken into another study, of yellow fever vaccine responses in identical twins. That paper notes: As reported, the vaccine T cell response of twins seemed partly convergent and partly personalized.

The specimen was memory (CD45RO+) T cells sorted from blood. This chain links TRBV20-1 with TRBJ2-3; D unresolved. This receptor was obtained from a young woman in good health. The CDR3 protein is CSAREGKTADTQYF. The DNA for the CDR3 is TGCAGTGCTAGAGAAGGAAAGACGGCAGATACGCAGTATTTT.